The 23 T cell receptor beta chains below all came from one sample that was sequenced in a study of shared clonotypes between healthy human individuals. Method: immunoSEQ multiplex PCR; TCRdb's copy keeps in-frame clones and lacks some. This sample has millions of clones; about 95% occur once, and the top ten carry 0.13%. Input material: naive CD4+ T cells sorted from blood. Subset defined: CD45RA+ positively selected. These receptors all come from a man younger than 35 in good health.

The V call is TRBV29-1, the J call TRBJ2-1; D is uncertain. This CDR3 is 13 amino acids long. The germline CDR1 and CDR2 sequences are SQVTM and ANQGSEA. V shed 5 bases and J shed 0 bases, with 8 bases lying between them. The CDR3 here is CSVRVSSYNEQFF. CDR3 DNA: TGCAGCGTTAGGGTAAGCTCCTACAATGAGCAGTTCTTC.

This clone has only one observation. The rearrangement joins TRBV5-1 to TRBJ2-1, with 11 positions matching TRBD2. The germline V gene has CDR1 SGHRS and CDR2 YFSETQ. J lost 4 bases, V lost 4 bases, and 4 bases had no gene match. This CDR3 is 15 amino acids long. CDR3 sequence: CASSEPSGGYNEQFF. The CDR3 DNA follows: TGCGCCAGCAGCGAACCTAGCGGGGGGTACAATGAGCAGTTCTTC. Looking up the rest from reference TRBV5-1 and TRBJ2-1 gives the full variable domain: KAGVTQTPRYLIKTRGQQVTLSCSPISGHRSVSWYQQTPGQGLQFLFEYFSETQRNKGNFPGRFSGRQFSNSRSEMNVSTLELGDSALYLCASSEPSGGYNEQFFGPGTRLTVL.

The chain joins TRBV6-1 to TRBJ1-5, with TRBD1 matching over 8 bases. Germline V gene data show CDR1 as MNHNS and CDR2 as SASEGT. V trimming: 4 bases; J trimming: 2 bases; junction bases outside the gene matches: 7. The CDR3 totals 16 residues. CDR3 amino acids: CASSGDRTGGNQPQHF. CDR3 coding DNA: TGTGCCAGCAGTGGGGACAGGACGGGGGGCAATCAGCCCCAGCATTTT.

This clone occurred once. V is TRBV7-3 and J is TRBJ2-1, with a possible D match to TRBD1 (6 bases). The CDR3 length is 15 residues. The V end was cut by 1 base, the J end by 5 bases, with 12 bases between. CDR1 and CDR2 (germline): SGHTA, FQGTGA. CDR3 bases: TGTGCCAGCAGCTTAAGGGGGCTTATGAACAATGAGCAGTTCTTC. Amino acids: CASSLRGLMNNEQFF.

Of note for this clone: This may come from a read error, since a much larger clone is one base off. V and J are TRBV30 and TRBJ1-1, with unresolved D. Looked up from germline, CDR1 is GTSNPN and CDR2 is SVGIG (reference sequence). The CDR3 loop spans 12 amino acids. V dropped 4 bases and J dropped 1 base, with 7 bases sitting between them. The DNA for the CDR3 is TGTGCCTGGAAAACAGAGAACACTGAAGCTTTCTTT. Translation: CAWKTENTEAFF.

V is TRBV7-6 and J is TRBJ2-2; D unresolved. CDR3 length: 14 residues. From germline, CDR1 is SGHVS and CDR2 FNYEAQ. Trimming removed 5 bases from V and 0 bases from J, with 7 bases in between. The CDR3 sequence: CASSLPSNTGELFF. The CDR3 DNA reads as TGTGCCAGCAGCCTACCTTCGAACACCGGGGAGCTGTTTTTT.

The chain uses TRBV7-6 and TRBJ2-5, with TRBD1 matching 12 bases. CDR3 length equals 15 residues. Germline V gives CDR1 SGHVS, CDR2 FNYEAQ. Trimming cost V 5 bases and J 5 bases; bases outside gene matches: 6. CDR3 residues: CASSPTGTGGETQYF. CDR3 DNA: TGTGCCAGCAGCCCGACCGGGACAGGGGGCGAGACCCAGTACTTC.

This sequence joins TRBV6-6 and TRBJ1-3; TRBD1 is a possible D gene (5 bases). V shed 8 bases and J shed 7 bases, with 18 bases lying between them. The CDR3 is 14 residues long. CDR1 MNHNY and CDR2 SVGAGI come from the germline V gene (reference sequence). The CDR3, as DNA: TGTGCCAGCGGGAGAAGGGACGGGCGGAACACCATATATTTT. This sequence encodes CASGRRDGRNTIYF.

This chain connects TRBV5-1 to TRBJ2-5; 9 bases map to TRBD1. V was clipped by 2 bases and J by 0 bases; unmatched bases: 2. The CDR3 totals 15 residues. Germline-derived CDR1 and CDR2 are SGHRS and YFSETQ. In nucleotides, the CDR3 is TGCGCCAGCAGCTTCCGGGACAGGGACCAAGAGACCCAGTACTTC. This translates into CASSFRDRDQETQYF. Using reference TRBV5-1 and TRBJ2-5 for the parts outside the CDR3, the full variable domain is KAGVTQTPRYLIKTRGQQVTLSCSPISGHRSVSWYQQTPGQGLQFLFEYFSETQRNKGNFPGRFSGRQFSNSRSEMNVSTLELGDSALYLCASSFRDRDQETQYFGPGTRLLVL.

The chain's CDR3 is CASSLGGQNIQYF. DNA of the CDR3: TGTGCCAGCAGCCTCGGGGGGCAAAACATTCAGTACTTC. The chain joins TRBV11-2 to TRBJ2-4, with a weak D call TRBD2 (7 bases). This CDR3 contains 13 residues. The V gene lost 5 bases and the J gene lost 5 bases, with 10 bases spanning the gap. Germline V gene sequence: CDR1 SGHAT, CDR2 FQNNGV.

The chain couples TRBV6-5 to TRBJ2-7, with a possible D match to TRBD1 (5 bases). V dropped 6 bases and J dropped 1 base, with 13 bases sitting between them. The V gene's germline CDR1 is MNHEY and CDR2 SVGAGI. This CDR3 spans 14 amino acids. The DNA for the CDR3 is TGTGCCAGCAGCCGACAACGACAGTCCTACGAGCAGTACTTC. It specifies CASSRQRQSYEQYF.

The chain uses TRBV6-6 and TRBJ1-1, with unresolved D. Trimming took 6 bases from V and 3 from J, leaving 8 bases between them. Germline CDR1 MNHNY, CDR2 SVGAGI (reference sequence). The CDR3 runs 12 residues. The CDR3 nucleotides are TGTGCCAGCAGCACTCGAGACACTGAAGCTTTCTTT. Translating gives CASSTRDTEAFF.

This sequence joins TRBV7-9 and TRBJ1-4, with 7 bases that match TRBD1. The germline gives CDR1 SEHNR, CDR2 FQNEAQ (reference sequence). After removal of 2 bases from V and 6 bases from J, the junction contained 9 bases not matched to a gene. This CDR3 contains 16 residues. The CDR3 is CASSLRAGGYDEKLFF. As DNA, the CDR3 is TGTGCCAGCAGCTTAAGGGCAGGGGGATATGATGAAAAACTGTTTTTT.

The chain combines TRBV2 with TRBJ2-3, with D unclear. The CDR3 runs to 14 residues. Trimming removed 0 bases at V and 5 bases at J, with 9 bases between. CDR1 SNHLY and CDR2 FYNNEI come from the germline V gene. This CDR3 reads CASSEALGLDTQYF. CDR3 DNA: TGTGCCAGCAGTGAAGCGCTGGGCTTAGATACGCAGTATTTT.

This chain uses TRBV5-4 with TRBJ2-3; 9 positions agree with TRBD2. Germline CDR1 is SGHNT and CDR2 is YYREEE (reference sequence). This CDR3 has 16 residues. The junction had 8 bases not matched to a gene; V was cut back by 4 bases and J by 2 bases. The CDR3 here is CASSPPQRGATDTQYF. CDR3 DNA: TGTGCCAGCAGCCCCCCCCAGCGGGGGGCCACAGATACGCAGTATTTT.

The rearrangement joins TRBV25-1 to TRBJ1-4; TRBD1 might be the D (5 bases). The CDR3 consists of 15 residues. V lost 3 bases and J lost 5, with 13 bases in between. CDR1 MGHDK and CDR2 SYGVNS come from the germline V gene. The CDR3 region is CASSDFSGGNEKLFF. CDR3 coding DNA: TGTGCCAGCAGTGATTTCTCGGGGGGGAATGAAAAACTGTTTTTT.

The J gene is TRBJ2-2, the V gene TRBV15; tentative D call: TRBD2 (6 bases). Germline V gene sequence: CDR1 LNHNV, CDR2 YYDKDF (reference sequence). This CDR3 has 13 residues. The germline V and J ends were trimmed by 8 bases and 2 bases, with 9 bases remaining between them. The CDR3 DNA sequence: TGTGCCACCTCCGGGACTAACACCGGGGAGCTGTTTTTT. Translation gives CATSGTNTGELFF.

The chain couples TRBV7-8 to TRBJ2-1; D gene unclear. The CDR3 runs 11 residues. Germline CDR1 SGHVS, CDR2 FQNEAQ. Trimming pared 4 bases from V and 14 bases from J, leaving 12 bases between. Here the CDR3 reads CASSSTGLKFF. For the CDR3, the DNA is TGTGCCAGCAGCTCTACCGGGCTTAAGTTCTTC.

The count of this clone is one. The chain uses TRBV27 and TRBJ2-7, with a weak D call TRBD2 (6 bases). This CDR3 is 14 amino acids long. The V and J ends lost 5 bases and 1 base respectively, with 12 bases between them. Germline CDR1 reads MNHEY; CDR2 reads SMNVEV (reference sequence). The DNA for the CDR3 is TGTGCCAGCAGTCCCGCGGGGCGATCCTACGAGCAGTACTTC. The encoded protein is CASSPAGRSYEQYF.

Comment on this clone: An end of the junction differs from the germline gene, which may be a read error. The chain couples TRBV7-9 to TRBJ2-1, with D perhaps being TRBD1 or TRBD2 (5 bases each). Germline CDR1 is SEHNR and CDR2 is FQNEAQ (reference sequence). The CDR3 loop spans 15 amino acids. CDR3 sequence (DNA): TGTGCCAGCAGCACCTTCCGGGGCTCCAACAATGAGCAGTTCTTC. This encodes CASSTFRGSNNEQFF. Drawing the rest from reference TRBV7-9 and TRBJ2-1, the complete variable domain is DTGVSQNPRHKITKRGQNVTFRCDPISEHNRLYWYRQTLGQGPEFLTYFQNEAQLEKSRLLSDRFSAERPKGSFSTLEIQRTEQGDSAMYLCASSTFRGSNNEQFFGPGTRLTVL.

The gene calls are TRBV5-1 and TRBJ2-6; possible D gene TRBD2, 6 bases. Germline V lookup: CDR1 SGHRS, CDR2 YFSETQ. There are 17 residues in the CDR3. The V and J ends lost 0 bases and 4 bases respectively, with 14 bases between them. CDR3 coding DNA: TGCGCCAGCAGCTTGGGAGACGGGGGTCTGGGGGCCAACGTCCTGACTTTC. Protein: CASSLGDGGLGANVLTF. Full variable domain (outside the CDR3, taken from reference TRBV5-1 and TRBJ2-6): KAGVTQTPRYLIKTRGQQVTLSCSPISGHRSVSWYQQTPGQGLQFLFEYFSETQRNKGNFPGRFSGRQFSNSRSEMNVSTLELGDSALYLCASSLGDGGLGANVLTFGAGSRLTVL.

A word on this clone: The sample has other DNA sequences that encode this CDR3 too. This chain connects TRBV2 to TRBJ1-1, with D tentatively TRBD1 (5 bases). Germline V gene sequence: CDR1 SNHLY, CDR2 FYNNEI. V was trimmed by 6 bases and J by 1 base, leaving 9 bases between them. The CDR3 is made up of 13 amino acids. The CDR3 nucleotides read TGTGCCAGCAGCGGGACGGCGAACACTGAAGCTTTCTTT. Its protein product is CASSGTANTEAFF.

This sequence joins TRBV11-3 and TRBJ2-1; no firm D call. Per germline, CDR1 SGHNT and CDR2 YENEEA. The CDR3 runs to 12 residues. The V end was cut by 0 bases, the J end by 11 bases, with 8 bases between. CDR3 sequence (DNA): TGTGCCAGCAGCTTAGATGTTAGTAAGCAGTTCTTC. Its translation: CASSLDVSKQFF.